Shown below are 8 T cell receptor beta chains from a single sample sequenced in a study of glioma-infiltrating T cells after dendritic cell vaccination. Using immunoSEQ multiplex PCR, the repertoire was profiled, and TCRdb retains in-frame clones only, with some absent. The data contain about 73,000 clones, roughly 87% of them singletons. The sample in question was blood, obtained before dendritic cell vaccination. These receptors all stem from a human donor with glioblastoma.

About this clone itself: One end of the junction varies from germline; a read error may be responsible. The chain joins TRBV6-5 to TRBJ2-3; TRBD2 matches 7 bases. The CDR3 is made up of 11 amino acids. Germline V CDR1 and CDR2: MNHEY, SVGAGI. CDR3 loop: CERGSTDTQYF. The CDR3 nucleotides are TGCGAGCGGGGAAGCACAGATACGCAGTATTTT.

The chain couples TRBV7-3 to TRBJ2-7; D perhaps matches TRBD2 (7 bases). The CDR3 spans 15 residues. Germline CDR1 is SGHTA and CDR2 is FQGTGA. Trimming pared 0 bases from V and 6 bases from J, leaving 15 bases between. Here the CDR3 DNA reads TGTGCCAGCAGCTTAACGGTGGGGGGGCAAGGCGAGCAGTACGTC. Residues: CASSLTVGGQGEQYV.

The rearrangement uses TRBV5-1 and TRBJ2-1; the match to TRBD1 covers 11 bases. Per germline, CDR1 SGHRS and CDR2 YFSETQ. CDR3 length: 16 amino acids. The ends lost 4 bases at V and 0 bases at J; junction bases unmatched: 3. The CDR3 is CASSPGQGVSYNEQFF. In DNA, the CDR3 is TGCGCCAGCAGCCCGGGACAGGGGGTCTCCTACAATGAGCAGTTCTTC.

This sequence joins TRBV19 and TRBJ1-4, with D tentatively TRBD1 (5 bases). The germline CDR1 and CDR2 sequences are LNHDA and SQIVND (reference sequence). The CDR3 runs 13 residues. The V end lost 5 bases, the J end lost 4 bases, and 8 bases lay between the germline ends. CDR3 DNA sequence: TGTGCCAGTAGTCCCAGGGATAATGAAAAACTGTTTTTT. Protein product: CASSPRDNEKLFF.

This chain joins TRBV6-6 and TRBJ1-5; 8 bases align to TRBD1. Trimming took 7 bases from V and 4 from J; bases not matched to a gene: 6. This CDR3 contains 14 residues. Germline CDR1 and CDR2: MNHNY and SVGAGI (reference sequence). CDR3 protein: CASNKDRVNQPQHF. The CDR3 nucleotides read TGTGCCAGCAACAAGGACAGGGTGAATCAGCCCCAGCATTTT.

V gene TRBV7-9 combines with J gene TRBJ1-2; TRBD1 agrees at 7 bases. CDR1 is SEHNR and CDR2 is FQNEAQ in the germline V gene (reference sequence). Losses at the gene ends were 7 bases for V and 3 bases for J; bases not matched to a gene: 5. This CDR3 comprises 13 residues. In DNA form, the CDR3 reads TGTGCCAGCACCCGAACAGGGGACTATGGCTACACCTTC. Translated: CASTRTGDYGYTF.

This clone was counted once. The chain carries TRBV11-3 and TRBJ2-2; tentatively, D is TRBD2 (7 bases). CDR1 SGHNT and CDR2 YENEEA come from the germline V gene. The CDR3 length is 19 residues. Trimming pared 0 bases from V and 0 bases from J, leaving 17 bases between. Written as DNA, the CDR3 is TGTGCCAGCAGCTTAGAGGGTTGGGCGGGGGACACGAACACCGGGGAGCTGTTTTTT. Translating gives CASSLEGWAGDTNTGELFF.

The rearrangement joins TRBV4-2 to TRBJ1-4; D may be TRBD1 (5 bases). There are 18 residues in the CDR3. V lost 0 bases, J lost 3 bases, and 17 bases lay in between. Germline V CDR1 and CDR2: LGHNA, YNFKEQ. DNA of the CDR3: TGTGCCAGCAGCCAAGATAGAAACAGGTGGCAAGCTAATGAAAAACTGTTTTTT. Translated, it gives CASSQDRNRWQANEKLFF.